This T cell receptor beta chain was identified during a study of shared T cell receptors in the human thymus. Germline-derived CDR1 and CDR2 are MNHEY and SMNVEV (reference sequence). The CDR3 runs to 11 residues. The V gene end was trimmed by 5 bases and the J gene end by 7 bases; junction bases not matched to a gene: 1. Method: immunoSEQ multiplex PCR; TCRdb's copy keeps in-frame clones and lacks some. The repertoire holds approximately 580,000 clones, with 78% as singletons. Worth noting for this clone: This specimen includes other DNA sequences encoding the same CDR3.

These data also formed part of another study, on human thymus T cells. Per that paper: Surgeons resected thymus tissue during corrective heart surgery.

The sequence came from a boy younger than two with a congenital heart defect. The chain is built from TRBV27 and TRBJ2-7; TRBD2 matches at 8 bases. Sequences were obtained from thymocytes. The CDR3: CASSPGGEQYF. The CDR3 DNA reads TGTGCCAGCAGTCCGGGGGGGGAGCAGTACTTC.